Detailed here is one TCR beta chain. In the study's own analysis: Nucleated cell number was recorded as an estimate derived from reference gene primer amplification. Assay: immunoSEQ multiplex PCR; the TCRdb copy retains only in-frame clones and omits some. D and trimming come from the DNA, and the V and J calls and clone size come from that table. The repertoire includes roughly 160,000 clones, approximately 91% of them detected once, and less than 2.5% sits in the top ten. CDR1 is DFQATT and CDR2 is SNEGSKA in the germline V gene (reference sequence). This CDR3 region has 10 residues. With 1 base removed from V and 10 bases from J, the gap between germline ends came to 7 bases. The record originates from a study of blood T cell repertoires in COVID-19. Study context: The samples span acute and convalescent COVID-19 from the United States, Italy and Spain. PBMCs, B-cell-depleted T cells, or T cells provided the cDNA or gDNA that made up the material.

This clonotype was obtained from a man younger than 35 with acute or convalescent COVID-19. V and J are TRBV20-1 and TRBJ1-2, with no clear D. The sequenced sample consisted of peripheral blood. CDR3 protein: CSARALDYTF. The CDR3 region has the DNA TGCAGTGCTAGAGCACTCGACTACACCTTC.